The rows below give T cell receptor beta chains drawn from one sample of a study of blood T cell repertoires in COVID-19. The data were produced by immunoSEQ multiplex PCR, yet TCRdb's version contains in-frame clones alone and is incomplete. The table shows 75,000 to 90,000 clones, with approximately 80% occurring only once. The sequencing input was peripheral blood. The receptors originated from a woman between 65 and 79 years old with acute or convalescent COVID-19. The CDR3 runs from the conserved cysteine through the conserved F or W. A D gene is named only where the DNA matches it firmly. Expanded clones get a size class; other rows say once, few or many, or leave the size out.

v_gene	j_gene	abundance	d_gene	CDR3nt	CDR3aa
TRBV15	TRBJ2-5	-	TRBD2	TGTGCCACCAGCAGAGGGGGTCTAGCGGGGACTATCCAAGAGACCCAGTACTTC	CATSRGGLAGTIQETQYF
TRBV6-5	TRBJ1-2	-	-	TGTGCCAGCAACAAGGGGGGGTCGGAGAACTATGGCTACACCTTC	CASNKGGSENYGYTF
TRBV2	TRBJ1-6	-	-	TGTGCCAGCAATTACAGGAGCTCCTATAATTCACCCCTCCACTTT	CASNYRSSYNSPLHF
TRBV4-1	TRBJ1-5	-	TRBD1	TGCGCCAGCAGCCAAGTCTTCCCAGGGGGAAACAATCAGCCCCAGCATTTT	CASSQVFPGGNNQPQHF
TRBV21-1	TRBJ1-5	-	-	TGTGCCAGCAGCAAAGAGGATCCGGGTGTCCATCAGCCCCAGCATTTT	CASSKEDPGVHQPQHF
TRBV6-2/TRBV6-3	TRBJ1-1	-	-	TGTGCCAGCAGTTACCGGGGGTGGAACACTGAAGCTTTCTTT	CASSYRGWNTEAFF
TRBV5-1	TRBJ2-5	-	TRBD2	TGCGCCAGCAGCCCTCGGGTAGCGGGGGGGCCAGAGACCCAGTACTTC	CASSPRVAGGPETQYF
TRBV5-1	TRBJ2-5	-	-	TGCGCCAGCAGCTTGGGGGGCGGACAAGAGACCCAGTACTTC	CASSLGGGQETQYF
TRBV19	TRBJ1-2	-	-	TGTGCCAGTAGTATCCCACTCCCGACAACAGTGGCAGGCTACACCTTC	CASSIPLPTTVAGYTF
TRBV5-5	TRBJ2-1	-	-	TGTGCCAGCAGCTTGGCCTCGGGAAGCGCTAACTACAATGAGCAGTTCTTC	CASSLASGSANYNEQFF
TRBV20-1	TRBJ2-7	-	TRBD2	TGCAGTGCTAGTCCGGCTAGCGGGTCCTACGAGCAGTACTTC	CSASPASGSYEQYF
TRBV7-9	TRBJ1-5	few	-	TGTGCCAGCAGCCACACAGGGCTTGGTCAGCCCCAGCATTTT	CASSHTGLGQPQHF
TRBV7-2	TRBJ2-1	-	-	TGTGCCAGCAGCGCCGCTGAGTACAATGAGCAGTTCTTC	CASSAAEYNEQFF
TRBV9	TRBJ2-7	-	-	TGTGCCAGCAGCGTAGAGGCCGGGGACGAGCAGTACTTC	CASSVEAGDEQYF
TRBV7-8	TRBJ1-2	-	TRBD1	TGTGCCAGCAGCTTCGCCACAGGGGGCTACCACCACCACTTC	CASSFATGGYHHHF
TRBV27	TRBJ2-3	-	-	TGTGCCAGCAGTTTATACCCATATAGTCCAGATACGCAGTATTTT	CASSLYPYSPDTQYF
TRBV5-1	TRBJ2-7	-	TRBD1	TGCGCCAGCAGCCAAGGGACAGAACCCTACGAGCAGTACTTC	CASSQGTEPYEQYF
TRBV7-3	TRBJ1-1	-	-	TGTGCCAGCAGCTTATCTGGGGGGACTGAAGCTTTCTTT	CASSLSGGTEAFF
TRBV18	TRBJ1-2	-	-	TGTGCCAGCTCACCACCGGAGGGTGGCTACACCTTC	CASSPPEGGYTF
TRBV6-2/TRBV6-3	TRBJ1-6	-	-	TGTGCCAGCAGTTCGTCTCCTGGACAGTTCCGTTCACCCCTCCACTTT	CASSSSPGQFRSPLHF
TRBV7-9	TRBJ1-5	-	-	TGTGCCAGCAGCAATGGGAGGCCTACCCAAGGACAGCCCCAGCATTTT	CASSNGRPTQGQPQHF
TRBV6-5	TRBJ1-1	few	-	TGTGCCAGCAGTTACTCGGGGCGTCAGGGCACTGAAGCTTTCTTT	CASSYSGRQGTEAFF
TRBV5-4	TRBJ2-2	-	TRBD2	TGTGCCAGCAGCTTACTTCGAGGTAGCGGGGGGACCGGGGAGCTGTTTTTT	CASSLLRGSGGTGELFF
TRBV19	TRBJ1-5	-	-	TGTGCCAGTGTCCGGGAGGGATTATATCAGCCCCAGCATTTT	CASVREGLYQPQHF
TRBV21-1	TRBJ2-1	-	-	TGTGCCAGCAGCAAAGGAAGTAGTCGCTACAATGAGCAGTTCTTC	CASSKGSSRYNEQFF
TRBV12-3/TRBV12-4	TRBJ1-2	-	TRBD1	TGTGCCAGCAGTGAGACAGGGACGGTAGGCTACACCTTC	CASSETGTVGYTF
TRBV10-3	TRBJ1-3	few	-	TGTGCCATCAGTGCCGGGACAACTGGAAACACCATATATTTT	CAISAGTTGNTIYF
TRBV6-5	TRBJ2-5	-	TRBD2	TGTGCCAGCAACGAATTTAGCGGGCAAGAGACCCAGTACTTC	CASNEFSGQETQYF
TRBV18	TRBJ1-1	-	TRBD1	TGTGCCAGCTCACCACTCTGGGACAGTAACACTGAAGCTTTCTTT	CASSPLWDSNTEAFF
TRBV6-6	TRBJ1-2	-	TRBD1	TGTGCCAGCAACGCGGGACAGGCTTATGGCTACACCTTC	CASNAGQAYGYTF
TRBV9	TRBJ2-1	-	TRBD2	TGTGCCAGCAGCCCGACCTTAGCGGGGTCCTACAATGAGCAGTTCTTC	CASSPTLAGSYNEQFF
TRBV11-2	TRBJ2-7	few	-	TGTGCCAGCAGCTTAGCCCAGTACGAGCAGTACTTC	CASSLAQYEQYF
TRBV10-3	TRBJ1-1	-	-	TGTGCCATCAGTGAGTCGCGGGCGGGTAACACTGAAGCTTTCTTT	CAISESRAGNTEAFF
TRBV4-3	TRBJ2-1	-	TRBD1	TGCGCCAGCAGCCAAGGACAGGGGGCCGGTGAGCAGTTCTTC	CASSQGQGAGEQFF
TRBV6-5	TRBJ2-3	-	-	TGTGCCAGCAGGAAGACTAGCACAGATACGCAGTATTTT	CASRKTSTDTQYF
TRBV19	TRBJ1-4	-	-	TGTGCTTGTCAGTTTAATGAAAAACTGTTTTTT	CACQFNEKLFF
TRBV7-3	TRBJ1-2	-	TRBD1	TGTGCCAGCAGCTCTCCGGACAGGGTCTATGGCTACACCTTC	CASSSPDRVYGYTF
TRBV5-4	TRBJ2-5	-	-	TGTGCCAGCAGCCCCGGGACTGCAGTTCGGACCCAGTACTTC	CASSPGTAVRTQYF
TRBV19	TRBJ2-5	-	TRBD1	TGTGCCAGTAATCCGGACAGGGTCGGTGAGACCCAGTACTTC	CASNPDRVGETQYF
TRBV7-2	TRBJ2-5	-	-	TGTGCCAGCAGCCACGGGGGGCCGGGGGAGACCCAGTACTTC	CASSHGGPGETQYF
TRBV5-1	TRBJ2-1	-	TRBD1	TGCGCCAGCAGCCCGGGGACAGCTACGAATGAGCAGTTCTTC	CASSPGTATNEQFF
TRBV7-2	TRBJ2-2	-	-	TGTGCCAGCAGCGCAGATAGCGGACGGAACACCGGGGAGCTGTTTTTT	CASSADSGRNTGELFF
TRBV5-5	TRBJ1-1	once	TRBD1	TGTGCCAGCAGCCTCGGGACAGCGTTGAACACTGAAGCTTTCTTT	CASSLGTALNTEAFF
TRBV4-1	TRBJ1-2	-	-	TGCGCCAGCAGCCCCCAAAGGGATTTGAGGGGGTTGGGTGGCTACACCTTC	CASSPQRDLRGLGGYTF
TRBV5-4	TRBJ2-3	few	-	TGTGCCAGCAGCTTGGCTGGGCTGGCAGATACGCAGTATTTT	CASSLAGLADTQYF
TRBV5-1	TRBJ2-1	-	TRBD2	TGCGCCAGCAGCTTCCTTCCGGGGGGGTCCTACAATGAGCAGTTCTTC	CASSFLPGGSYNEQFF
TRBV4-1	TRBJ2-1	few	TRBD2	TGCGCCAGCAGCCCGGGGGGGCCTTTGTACAATGAGCAGTTCTTC	CASSPGGPLYNEQFF
TRBV6-2/TRBV6-3	TRBJ2-5	-	-	TGTGCCAGCAGCCAAGGGCGGGGGCCCAGGGAGACCCAGTACTTC	CASSQGRGPRETQYF
TRBV24-1	TRBJ1-1	few	TRBD1	TGTGCCACCAGTGATCCGGACAGGGGAGAAGCTTTCTTT	CATSDPDRGEAFF
TRBV9	TRBJ2-3	-	TRBD1	TGTGCCAGCAGCGTCGAGGACAGGGGCAACACAGATACGCAGTATTTT	CASSVEDRGNTDTQYF
TRBV9	TRBJ1-1	-	-	TGTGCCAGCAGCGCCGGCCAGGGCGAAGCTTTCTTT	CASSAGQGEAFF
TRBV3-1/TRBV3-2	TRBJ2-3	-	TRBD2	TGTGCCAGCAGCCAAGAGGGAGGGTCTAATGCAGATACGCAGTATTTT	CASSQEGGSNADTQYF
TRBV7-2	TRBJ2-2	-	TRBD1	TGTGCCAGCAGCTTGGCCACAGGGGGCACCGGGGAGCTGTTTTTT	CASSLATGGTGELFF